This TCR beta chain came from a study of identical twins. General study results and limits: Where out-of-frame alpha sequences were twin-shared, they showed excess low generation probability. Invariant populations such as MAIT and iNKT cells could partly muddle zero-insertion analyses.

Healthy Caucasians made up all donors. This clonotype came up a few times. Its antigen remains unknown. From germline, CDR1 is MNHEY and CDR2 SMNVEV (reference sequence). The CDR3 covers 13 residues. V shed 4 bases and J shed 3 bases, with 9 bases lying between them. TCRdb processed the 5' RACE reads anew with MiXCR; each CDR3 protein has one entry. Of roughly 250,000 distinct CDR3 sequences in the sample, around 15% are singletons; the top ten hold approximately 9.3%. J is TRBJ1-1 and V is TRBV27; D call uncertain. The sample was memory (CD45RO+) T cells sorted from blood. The clonotype was recovered from a woman aged 18 to 35 in good health. The CDR3: CASSYRADTEAFF. The CDR3 DNA sequence: TGTGCCAGCAGTTACCGGGCTGACACTGAAGCTTTCTTT.